The clone carrying this T cell receptor beta chain was seen only once. J gave up 5 bases and V 4 bases, and 3 bases lay outside the gene matches. Looked up from germline, CDR1 is SGHRS and CDR2 is YFSETQ. The CDR3 covers 14 residues. Sequencing used immunoSEQ multiplex PCR; TCRdb keeps in-frame clones, though not all of them. The sample shows 59,000 or so clones, over 70% of them seen only once. These data come from a study of OX40 agonist ivuxolimab in advanced cancers. The chain has TRBV5-1 and TRBJ2-3; 11 nucleotides align to TRBD1. Sequencing used CD4+ or CD8+ T cells sorted from blood, obtained in a trial of the OX40 agonist ivuxolimab. The source is an adult with an advanced solid tumor such as melanoma, head and neck, liver or kidney cancer. The CDR3 is CASSRGTGGDTQYF. The DNA for the CDR3 is TGCGCCAGCAGCAGAGGGACAGGGGGAGATACGCAGTATTTT.